This TCR beta chain came from a study of technical replicates of blood from a few donors. Trimming removed 1 base at V and 1 base at J, with 10 bases between. The CDR3 contains 15 residues. Germline V gene lookup returns CDR1 LGHNA and CDR2 YNFKEQ. Using immunoSEQ multiplex PCR, the repertoire was profiled, and TCRdb retains in-frame clones only, with some absent. The repertoire holds roughly 100,000 clones, with roughly 94% as singletons. The TCR sequence derives from a human donor in good health. The sample was T cells isolated from PBMCs. The chain joins TRBV4-2 to TRBJ1-1, with D possibly matching TRBD1 (6 bases). CDR3 nucleotides: TGTGCCAGCAGCCAAGGATTGGACAGGAACACTGAAGCTTTCTTT. Translated: CASSQGLDRNTEAFF.